The 20 T cell receptor beta chains listed next were all sequenced from one sample in a study of T cells in Graves' hyperthyroidism and ophthalmopathy. From RNA transcripts, TCR beta CDR3 regions were amplified. In the first-round RT-PCR of the TCR CDR3, the HTBI primer set was used. TCRdb called the multiplex PCR reads again in MiXCR, with one record for every CDR3 protein. This table holds over 400,000 distinct CDR3 sequences, approximately 22% found once. Sequencing input: blood. The receptors derive from an older woman with Graves' ophthalmopathy.

CDR3 in amino acids: CASSLDRLALSKQYF. The CDR3 DNA follows: TGTGCCAGCAGCTTAGATCGACTAGCGCTCTCCAAGCAGTACTTC. The V call is TRBV11-2, the J call TRBJ2-7, with 8 bases aligning to TRBD2. Germline assignment: CDR1 SGHAT and CDR2 FQNNGV. J lost 8 bases, V lost 0 bases, and 9 bases had no gene match. The CDR3 loop spans 15 amino acids. Full variable domain (missing parts from reference TRBV11-2 and TRBJ2-7): EAGVAQSPRYKIIEKRQSVAFWCNPISGHATLYWYQQILGQGPKLLIQFQNNGVVDDSQLPKDRFSAERLKGVDSTLKIQPAKLEDSAVYLCASSLDRLALSKQYFGPGTRLTVT.

The chain links TRBV11-2 to TRBJ2-6, with D possibly being TRBD1 (6 bases). Germline V gives CDR1 SGHAT, CDR2 FQNNGV. The CDR3 consists of 17 residues. V was cut by 1 base and J by 2 bases, with 12 bases left in between. CDR3 sequence: CASSLGSQGPGANVLTF. In nucleotides, the CDR3 is TGTGCCAGCAGCTTAGGATCACAGGGCCCTGGGGCCAACGTCCTGACTTTC.

This clonotype was seen only a few times. The chain is built from TRBV6-1 and TRBJ2-1; D gene unclear. The CDR3 loop spans 17 amino acids. The V and J ends lost 1 base and 0 bases respectively, with 13 bases between them. In germline, CDR1 is MNHNS, CDR2 SASEGT. CDR3 amino acids: CASSEDSISYSYNEQFF. CDR3 in DNA: TGTGCCAGCAGTGAAGATAGCATCTCATACTCCTACAATGAGCAGTTCTTC.

This chain uses TRBV29-1 with TRBJ1-1; D gene unclear. The CDR3 has 13 residues. Germline loops: CDR1 SQVTM, CDR2 ANQGSEA. Trimming shortened V by 6 bases and J by 3 bases, and 14 bases separated the two germline ends. Here the CDR3 DNA reads TGCAGCGTGCACAGATCTCCGGACACTGAAGCTTTCTTT. It translates to CSVHRSPDTEAFF.

Concerning this clonotype: The junction does not match germline at one end; this may be a read error. The chain recombines TRBV19 with TRBJ1-1; 8 nucleotides align to TRBD1. The length of the CDR3 is 13 residues. Looked up from germline, CDR1 is LNHDA and CDR2 is SQIVND (reference sequence). The CDR3 sequence is CASSRTGTTEASF. CDR3 nucleotides: TGTGCCAGTAGTCGGACAGGGACCACTGAAGCTTCCTTT.

V is TRBV19 and J is TRBJ2-1; weak D call: TRBD1 (5 bases). The V gene's germline CDR1 is LNHDA and CDR2 SQIVND (reference sequence). The CDR3 covers 12 residues. V was clipped by 4 bases and J by 9 bases, with 10 bases between them. CDR3: CASSNRYGEQFF. In DNA, the CDR3 is TGTGCCAGTAGTAACAGGTACGGTGAGCAGTTCTTC.

The chain uses TRBV20-1 and TRBJ2-1; D remains unclear. CDR1 DFQATT and CDR2 SNEGSKA come from the germline V gene (reference sequence). Trimming shortened V by 4 bases and J by 3 bases, and 7 bases separated the two germline ends. The CDR3 has 12 amino acids. The CDR3 loop is CSANLNYNEQFF. The CDR3 coding sequence is TGCAGTGCTAATCTAAACTACAATGAGCAGTTCTTC.

This clonotype was detected a few times. V is TRBV19 and J is TRBJ2-7; D might be TRBD1 (8 bases). Trimming took 9 bases from V and 4 from J, leaving 22 bases between them. The CDR3 runs 15 residues. Germline CDR1 LNHDA, CDR2 SQIVND (reference sequence). The CDR3, as DNA: TGTGCCAGCAGAACTGGAGACAGGGGACTATACGAGCAGTACTTC. Its protein product is CASRTGDRGLYEQYF.

DNA of the CDR3: TGCAGTGCTTTACAGGGGGTGATGAACACTGAAGCTTTCTTT. Translated, it gives CSALQGVMNTEAFF. The chain recombines TRBV20-1 with TRBJ1-1; 8 nucleotides agree with TRBD1. The V and J ends lost 5 bases and 0 bases, in that order; junction bases with no gene match: 5. Germline V gives CDR1 DFQATT, CDR2 SNEGSKA (reference sequence). There are 14 residues in the CDR3.

This chain joins TRBV5-6 and TRBJ2-1; 15 bases map to TRBD2. Germline assignment: CDR1 SGHDT and CDR2 YYEEEE. This CDR3 has 22 residues. The V gene end was trimmed by 2 bases and the J gene end by 2 bases; junction bases not matched to a gene: 17. The CDR3 bases are TGTGCCAGCAGCTTCGGAGTTTTGGGACTAGCGGGAGGACGCCGACCCTACAATGAGCAGTTCTTC. As protein: CASSFGVLGLAGGRRPYNEQFF.

The table lists this clonotype with many counts. The gene calls are TRBV5-1 and TRBJ1-1, with D perhaps matching TRBD1 (5 bases). CDR3 size: 15 residues. Germline V CDR1 and CDR2: SGHRS, YFSETQ. V gave up 2 bases and J gave up 1 base, with 12 bases separating them. The chain's CDR3 is CASSFGHGTNTEAFF. The CDR3 region has the DNA TGCGCCAGCAGCTTCGGACATGGGACGAACACTGAAGCTTTCTTT. Together with reference TRBV5-1 and TRBJ1-1, the CDR3 gives the full variable domain: KAGVTQTPRYLIKTRGQQVTLSCSPISGHRSVSWYQQTPGQGLQFLFEYFSETQRNKGNFPGRFSGRQFSNSRSEMNVSTLELGDSALYLCASSFGHGTNTEAFFGQGTRLTVV.

CDR3 DNA: TGTGCCTGGAGTGTAAACAGGAACACCGGGGAGCTGTTTTTT. Its translation is CAWSVNRNTGELFF. The chain recombines TRBV30 with TRBJ2-2; D is uncertain. CDR1 is GTSNPN, CDR2 SVGIG, per germline (reference sequence). V lost 0 bases, J lost 1 base, and 6 bases lay in between. This CDR3 is built from 14 residues. The full variable domain, with the rest looked up from reference TRBV30 and TRBJ2-2, is SQTIHQWPATLVQPVGSPLSLECTVEGTSNPNLYWYRQAAGRGLQLLFYSVGIGQISSEVPQNLSASRPQDRQFILSSKKLLLSDSGFYLCAWSVNRNTGELFFGEGSRLTVL.

V gene TRBV15 combines with J gene TRBJ1-2; no firm D call. The V end lost 0 bases, the J end lost 1 base, and 9 bases lay between the germline ends. This CDR3 is built from 15 residues. CDR1 and CDR2 (germline): LNHNV, YYDKDF (reference sequence). The CDR3 spells CATSRDRSINYGYTF. The CDR3 bases are TGTGCCACCAGCAGAGATCGATCCATTAACTATGGCTACACCTTC.

This clonotype was seen repeatedly, ten times or more. This chain uses TRBV6-1 with TRBJ2-7, with a weak D call TRBD1 (6 bases). Germline values: CDR1 MNHNS, CDR2 SASEGT. The CDR3 contains 17 residues. Trimming took 0 bases from V and 2 from J, leaving 17 bases between them. The CDR3 loop is CASSEALGDIITYEQYF. The CDR3, as DNA: TGTGCCAGCAGTGAAGCGCTAGGGGACATCATAACCTACGAGCAGTACTTC.

This clonotype was detected ten times or more. This chain connects TRBV6-2 or TRBV6-3 to TRBJ1-5; D gene uncertain. Germline CDR1 and CDR2: MNHEY and SVGEGT. Trimming left V 2 bases short and J 4 bases short, with 15 bases between. This CDR3 has 16 amino acids. The CDR3 region has the DNA TGTGCCAGCAGTTACGCATTCACCGGATTTAATCAGCCCCAGCATTTT. It codes for CASSYAFTGFNQPQHF.

This clonotype was seen ten or more times. An end of the junction differs from the germline gene, which may be a read error. CDR3: CASSLTLANSEAFF. DNA of the CDR3: TGTGCCAGCAGCTTAACCTTGGCGAACTCTGAAGCTTTCTTT. The chain recombines TRBV7-2 with TRBJ1-1; D remains unclear. This CDR3 has 14 residues. Germline V gene lookup returns CDR1 SGHTA and CDR2 FQGNSA.

This clonotype showed up just a few times. The V and J genes are TRBV12-3 or TRBV12-4 and TRBJ1-2; no reliable D call. The ends were cut back, 0 bases at V and 7 bases at J, with 6 bases in the middle. This CDR3 comprises 12 residues. The CDR3 spells CASSLAPFGYTF. The CDR3 DNA sequence: TGTGCCAGCAGTTTAGCGCCGTTTGGCTACACCTTC.

The genes are TRBV20-1 and TRBJ1-2; TRBD1 might be the D (5 bases). The V end lost 2 bases, the J end lost 3 bases, and 7 bases lay between the germline ends. CDR3 length equals 12 residues. Germline V CDR1 and CDR2: DFQATT, SNEGSKA (reference sequence). CDR3 in amino acids: CSARMTDYGYTF. As DNA, the CDR3 is TGCAGTGCTAGAATGACAGACTATGGCTACACCTTC.

The V and J genes are TRBV7-6 and TRBJ2-1; D gene ambiguous. The CDR3 contains 17 residues. V lost 5 bases and J lost 7, with 24 bases in between. Germline assignment: CDR1 SGHVS and CDR2 FNYEAQ. The CDR3 DNA follows: TGTGCCAGCAGCCCCCTGATTCGGAGCCCGCGGAAGAATGAGCAGTTCTTC. Protein product: CASSPLIRSPRKNEQFF.

V usage is TRBV28 and J usage is TRBJ1-5; D ambiguous. Trimming took off 7 bases at V and 6 bases at J, with 19 bases between the two ends. This CDR3 comprises 15 residues. Germline values: CDR1 MDHEN, CDR2 SYDVKM. The CDR3 sequence: CASTPSGTFGQPQHF. DNA for the CDR3: TGTGCCAGCACCCCCTCAGGAACCTTCGGTCAGCCCCAGCATTTT. The entire variable domain, with the rest obtained from reference TRBV28 and TRBJ1-5, is as follows: DVKVTQSSRYLVKRTGEKVFLECVQDMDHENMFWYRQDPGLGLRLIYFSYDVKMKEKGDIPEGYSVSREKKERFSLILESASTNQTSMYLCASTPSGTFGQPQHFGDGTRLSIL.